These T cell receptor beta chains were read from a single sample in a study of cytomegalovirus exposure and HLA in healthy donors. Repertoires were generated with immunoSEQ multiplex PCR, while TCRdb's copy carries only in-frame clones and drops some. The sample carries about 52,000 clones, 60% to 75% recorded once. Specimen: PBMCs. The source is a woman between 45 and 65 years old in good health and CMV-seronegative. The CDR3 runs from the conserved cysteine through the conserved F or W. The D gene is left open where the match is weak. A row's size may be missing; if present it is once, few, many or a size class.

>-|TRBV5-1|TRBJ2-5|-
CASGVGTHQETQYF
TGCGCCAGCGGGGTGGGGACACACCAAGAGACCCAGTACTTC
>-|TRBV7-2|TRBJ1-1|-
CASSPGGGRAFF
TGTGCCAGCAGCCCGGGAGGGGGAAGAGCTTTCTTT
>-|TRBV28|TRBJ1-5|few
CASRQGSQPQHF
TGTGCCAGCAGACAGGGCAGTCAGCCCCAGCATTTT
>TRBD1|TRBV6-5|TRBJ2-1|-
CVSSPDRGLMFF
TGTGTCAGCAGCCCGGACAGGGGGCTCATGTTCTTC
>-|TRBV9|TRBJ2-2|-
CASSVGLNTGELFF
TGTGCCAGCAGCGTTGGACTAAACACCGGGGAGCTGTTTTTT
>TRBD2|TRBV5-1|TRBJ2-7|-
CASSLGTRSYEQYF
TGCGCCAGCAGCTTGGGGACTAGATCCTACGAGCAGTACTTC
>TRBD1|TRBV29-1|TRBJ2-1|few
CSHGQGTYNEQFF
TGCAGCCATGGACAGGGGACCTACAATGAGCAGTTCTTC
>-|TRBV28|TRBJ1-5|-
CASRAGGGYSNQPQHF
TGTGCCAGCAGGGCCGGTGGGGGGTATAGCAATCAGCCCCAGCATTTT
>-|TRBV18|TRBJ2-1|-
CASSPGGDLSHEQFF
TGTGCCAGCTCACCAGGCGGGGATTTGAGCCATGAGCAGTTCTTC
>TRBD2|TRBV6-6|TRBJ2-3|-
CASSPGGATDTQYF
TGTGCCAGCAGCCCGGGGGGGGCCACAGATACGCAGTATTTT
>-|TRBV5-1|TRBJ1-1|once
CASSLAVGDTEAFF
TGCGCCAGCAGCTTGGCCGTGGGCGACACTGAAGCTTTCTTT
>TRBD2|TRBV5-4|TRBJ2-7|-
CASSFDGGAWEQYF
TGTGCCAGCAGCTTCGACGGGGGGGCCTGGGAGCAGTACTTC
>TRBD2|TRBV9|TRBJ2-3|few
CASSVGNSGGVASTDTQYF
TGTGCCAGCAGCGTAGGGAATAGCGGGGGGGTAGCTAGCACAGATACGCAGTATTTT
>-|TRBV10-2|TRBJ1-5|medium-sized
CASSEQGTEPQHF
TGCGCCAGCAGTGAACAGGGTACGGAGCCCCAGCATTTT
>TRBD1|TRBV2|TRBJ1-1|once
CASSARQGGSWRTEAFF
TGTGCCAGCAGTGCTCGACAGGGAGGTAGTTGGCGCACTGAAGCTTTCTTT
>-|TRBV19|TRBJ2-7|-
CASRRGTGSGEQYF
TGTGCCAGTAGGAGAGGAACAGGGTCAGGCGAGCAGTACTTC
>TRBD2|TRBV7-2|TRBJ2-5|few
CASSLGGLLVETQYF
TGTGCCAGCAGCTTAGGGGGACTACTAGTAGAGACCCAGTACTTC
>-|TRBV30|TRBJ1-1|-
CAWSIQADTEAFF
TGTGCCTGGAGTATCCAAGCCGACACTGAAGCTTTCTTT
>TRBD2|TRBV19|TRBJ2-7|-
CATLSGDEQYF
TGTGCCACCCTTAGCGGGGACGAGCAGTACTTC
>-|TRBV28|TRBJ2-3|few
CASSLESGGTDTQYF
TGTGCCAGCAGTCTTGAGTCGGGGGGCACAGATACGCAGTATTTT
>-|TRBV6-6|TRBJ2-3|-
CASSDTPSTDKKYF
TGTGCCAGCAGTGATACACCAAGCACAGATAAGAAGTATTTT
>-|TRBV2|TRBJ2-7|-
CASRIGNRMSYEQYF
TGTGCCAGCAGAATAGGGAACAGGATGTCCTACGAGCAGTACTTC
>-|TRBV29-1|TRBJ2-5|-
CSVSGGTQETQYF
TGCAGCGTTTCCGGGGGTACGCAAGAGACCCAGTACTTC
>TRBD1|TRBV25-1|TRBJ2-7|-
CASSDPTGTSYEQYF
TGTGCCAGCAGTGACCCGACAGGGACCTCCTACGAGCAGTACTTC
>TRBD1|TRBV6-5|TRBJ2-7|-
CASSPDRSGSYEQYF
TGTGCCAGCAGCCCGGACAGGAGCGGCTCCTACGAGCAGTACTTC
>-|TRBV6-4|TRBJ2-1|-
CASSDSLGTEQFF
TGTGCCAGCAGTGACTCTCTGGGGACAGAGCAGTTCTTC
>TRBD1|TRBV4-3|TRBJ1-2|large
CASSHPGQGDVDGYTF
TGCGCCAGCAGCCACCCCGGACAGGGGGACGTTGATGGCTACACCTTC
>TRBD1|TRBV7-9|TRBJ1-6|few
CASSSTGDGSPLHF
TGTGCCAGCAGCTCCACAGGGGATGGATCACCCCTCCACTTT
>-|TRBV7-2|TRBJ1-2|-
CASSQNRVDGYTF
TGTGCCAGCAGCCAGAACAGGGTGGATGGCTACACCTTC
>TRBD2|TRBV7-2|TRBJ2-1|-
CASSLQAGGIYNEQFF
TGTGCCAGCAGCTTACAAGCGGGGGGCATCTACAATGAGCAGTTCTTC
>-|TRBV19|TRBJ1-4|-
CASRGQPNEKLFF
TGTGCCAGCCGTGGGCAGCCTAATGAAAAACTGTTTTTT
>-|TRBV6-6|TRBJ1-2|-
CASTIGGGRNYGYTF
TGTGCCAGCACTATAGGGGGGGGAAGGAACTATGGCTACACCTTC
>TRBD2|TRBV18|TRBJ2-7|few
CASSPQGLAGGGEQYF
TGTGCCAGCTCACCACAAGGACTAGCGGGAGGTGGGGAGCAGTACTTC